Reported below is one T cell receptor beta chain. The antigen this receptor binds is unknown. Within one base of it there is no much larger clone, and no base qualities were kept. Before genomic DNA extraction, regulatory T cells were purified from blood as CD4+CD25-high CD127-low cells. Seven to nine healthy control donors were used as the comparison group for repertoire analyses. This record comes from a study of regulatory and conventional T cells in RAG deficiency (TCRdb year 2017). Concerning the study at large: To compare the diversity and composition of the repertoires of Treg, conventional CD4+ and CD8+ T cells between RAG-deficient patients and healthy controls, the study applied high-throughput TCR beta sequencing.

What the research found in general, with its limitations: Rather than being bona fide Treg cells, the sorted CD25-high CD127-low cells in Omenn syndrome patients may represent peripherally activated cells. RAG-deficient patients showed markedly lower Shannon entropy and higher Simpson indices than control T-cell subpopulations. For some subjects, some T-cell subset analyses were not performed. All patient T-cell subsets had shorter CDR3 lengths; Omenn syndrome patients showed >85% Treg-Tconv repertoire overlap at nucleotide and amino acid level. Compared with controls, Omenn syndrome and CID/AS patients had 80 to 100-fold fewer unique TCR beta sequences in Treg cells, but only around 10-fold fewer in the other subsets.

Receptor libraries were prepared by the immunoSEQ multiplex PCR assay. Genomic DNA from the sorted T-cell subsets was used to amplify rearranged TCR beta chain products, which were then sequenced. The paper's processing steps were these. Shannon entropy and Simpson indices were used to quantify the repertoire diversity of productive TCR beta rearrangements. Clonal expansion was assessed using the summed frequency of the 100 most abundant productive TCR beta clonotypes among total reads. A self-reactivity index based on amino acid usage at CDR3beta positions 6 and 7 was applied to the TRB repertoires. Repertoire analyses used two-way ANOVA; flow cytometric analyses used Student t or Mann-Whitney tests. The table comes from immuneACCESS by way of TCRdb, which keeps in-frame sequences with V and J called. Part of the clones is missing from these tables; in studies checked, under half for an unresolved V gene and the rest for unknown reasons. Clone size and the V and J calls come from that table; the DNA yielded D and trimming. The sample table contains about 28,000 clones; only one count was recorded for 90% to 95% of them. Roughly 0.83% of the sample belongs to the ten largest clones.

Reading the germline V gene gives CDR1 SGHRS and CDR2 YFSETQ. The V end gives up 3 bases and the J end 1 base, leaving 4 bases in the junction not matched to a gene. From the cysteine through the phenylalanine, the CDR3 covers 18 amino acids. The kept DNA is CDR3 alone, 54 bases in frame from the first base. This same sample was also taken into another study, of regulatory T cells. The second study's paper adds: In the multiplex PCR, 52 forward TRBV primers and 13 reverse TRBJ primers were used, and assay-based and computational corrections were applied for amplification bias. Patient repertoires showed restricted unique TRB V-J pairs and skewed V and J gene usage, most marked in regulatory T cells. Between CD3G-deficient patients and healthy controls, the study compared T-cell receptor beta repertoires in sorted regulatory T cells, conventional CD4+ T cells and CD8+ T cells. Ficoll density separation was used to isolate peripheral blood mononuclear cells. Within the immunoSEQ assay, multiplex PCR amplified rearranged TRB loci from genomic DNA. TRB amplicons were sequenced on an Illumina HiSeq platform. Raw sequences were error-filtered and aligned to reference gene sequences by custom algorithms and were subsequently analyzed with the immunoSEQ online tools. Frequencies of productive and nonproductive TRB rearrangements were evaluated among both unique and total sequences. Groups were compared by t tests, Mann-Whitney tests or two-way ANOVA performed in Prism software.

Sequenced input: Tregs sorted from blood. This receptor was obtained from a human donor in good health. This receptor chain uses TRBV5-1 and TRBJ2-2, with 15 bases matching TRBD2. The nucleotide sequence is TGCGCCAGCAGCTCGGGACTAGCGGGGGGTAGGAACACCGGGGAGCTGTTTTTT. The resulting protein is CASSSGLAGGRNTGELFF. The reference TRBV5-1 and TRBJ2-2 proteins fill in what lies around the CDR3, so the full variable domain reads KAGVTQTPRYLIKTRGQQVTLSCSPISGHRSVSWYQQTPGQGLQFLFEYFSETQRNKGNFPGRFSGRQFSNSRSEMNVSTLELGDSALYLCASSSGLAGGRNTGELFFGEGSRLTVL.